The 25 T cell receptor beta chains below were found in one sample sequenced in a study of beta chain features in type 1 diabetes. As every portion of the isolated RNA was reverse transcribed, the sequencing read expressed TCRB transcripts. Assay used: immunoSEQ multiplex PCR; TCRdb lists only in-frame clones, some missing. The sample consists of 300,000 to 450,000 clones, 10% to 15% of them appearing once. The sample was naive CD4+ T cells from blood. All receptors derive from a man between 18 and 35 years old in good health.

The chain has TRBV4-3 and TRBJ1-5; the D gene is possibly TRBD1 (5 bases). The CDR3 runs to 15 residues. V lost 0 bases to trimming and J lost 6 bases, with 12 bases between them. Germline V CDR1 and CDR2: LGHNA, YSLEER. The CDR3 sequence: CASSQDQVGGQPQHF. The CDR3 DNA follows: TGCGCCAGCAGCCAAGACCAGGTGGGGGGTCAGCCCCAGCATTTT.

This clone was found a few times. This chain joins TRBV18 and TRBJ2-1; 7 nucleotides agree with TRBD2. The CDR3 totals 18 residues. Trimming took 3 bases from V and 9 from J; bases not matched to a gene: 20. Germline CDR1 is KGHSH and CDR2 is LQKENI. CDR3 bases: TGTGCCAGCTCACCCGCCCGAGCGGGATCAAATAATGGGCTTGAGCAGTTCTTC. Protein sequence: CASSPARAGSNNGLEQFF.

J is TRBJ1-6 and V is TRBV4-2, with TRBD1 identical over 9 bases. Germline lookup yields CDR1 LGHNA and CDR2 YNFKEQ. The CDR3 is 15 amino acids. V shed 6 bases and J 9 bases; nucleotides not matched to a gene: 9. The CDR3 is CASRLTGGESSPLHF. The CDR3 region has the DNA TGTGCCAGCAGACTCACAGGGGGCGAAAGTTCACCCCTCCACTTT.

J is TRBJ2-2 and V is TRBV9, with 10 bases aligning to TRBD2. Germline trimming cut 3 bases from V and 3 bases from J; bases unmatched to any gene: 5. This CDR3 spans 16 amino acids. The germline CDR1 and CDR2 sequences are SGDLS and YYNGEE. The CDR3 region is CASSGLAGVHTGELFF. Written as DNA, the CDR3 is TGTGCCAGCAGCGGGCTAGCGGGAGTACACACCGGGGAGCTGTTTTTT.

This clone showed up just a few times. The V and J genes are TRBV27 and TRBJ1-4; 7 nucleotides align to TRBD1. CDR1 and CDR2 (germline): MNHEY, SMNVEV (reference sequence). Trimming removed 5 bases from V and 8 bases from J; junction bases left unmatched: 5. The CDR3 consists of 13 residues. CDR3 DNA sequence: TGTGCCAGCAGTCGGGACAGAGGAGAAAAACTGTTTTTT. It codes for CASSRDRGEKLFF.

This chain connects TRBV30 to TRBJ1-6, with a possible D match to TRBD1 (6 bases). The CDR3 loop spans 15 amino acids. V shed 7 bases and J shed 3 bases, with 16 bases lying between them. The germline V gene has CDR1 GTSNPN and CDR2 SVGIG (reference sequence). The CDR3 nucleotides read TGTGCCTTGACAACGGACAGCCTCTATAATTCACCCCTCCACTTT. Translating it yields CALTTDSLYNSPLHF.

A few counts support this clone. The chain recombines TRBV18 with TRBJ2-1, with TRBD2 matching 7 bases. Germline V gene data show CDR1 as KGHSH and CDR2 as LQKENI. The CDR3 has 14 amino acids. J lost 6 bases, V lost 2 bases, and 4 bases had no gene match. The DNA for the CDR3 is TGTGCCAGCTCACCAACAGCGGGATCCAATGAGCAGTTCTTC. It specifies CASSPTAGSNEQFF. Looking up the rest from reference TRBV18 and TRBJ2-1 gives the full variable domain: NAGVMQNPRHLVRRRGQEARLRCSPMKGHSHVYWYRQLPEEGLKFMVYLQKENIIDESGMPKERFSAEFPKEGPSILRIQQVVRGDSAAYFCASSPTAGSNEQFFGPGTRLTVL.

V and J are TRBV7-2 and TRBJ1-2, with 8 positions matching TRBD1. Germline-derived CDR1 and CDR2 are SGHTA and FQGNSA. With 5 bases clipped from V and 2 bases from J, the junction kept 10 bases outside the gene matches. The CDR3 consists of 16 residues. CDR3 protein: CASSPAGWDRNYGYTF. The CDR3 nucleotides read TGTGCCAGCAGCCCGGCCGGTTGGGACAGGAACTATGGCTACACCTTC.

The rearrangement links TRBV7-2 to TRBJ2-5, with D possibly being TRBD1 (5 bases). Trimming left V 5 bases short and J 3 bases short, with 10 bases between. Germline assignment: CDR1 SGHTA and CDR2 FQGNSA. The CDR3 loop spans 13 amino acids. CDR3 nucleotides: TGTGCCAGCAGCCAAAGGGGAAAAGAGACCCAGTACTTC. Translated: CASSQRGKETQYF.

A few counts support this clone. The chain employs TRBV6-5 and TRBJ2-3, with TRBD1 as a possible D gene (6 bases). Germline assignment: CDR1 MNHEY and CDR2 SVGAGI. This CDR3 spans 15 amino acids. Trimming stripped 4 bases from V and 2 bases from J, with 13 bases between. The CDR3 region is CASSFRQAPTDTQYF. The CDR3 DNA reads TGTGCCAGCAGTTTCAGACAGGCCCCCACAGATACGCAGTATTTT.

This sequence joins TRBV7-2 and TRBJ1-2, with D perhaps TRBD1 (6 bases). V was clipped by 5 bases and J by 7 bases, with 11 bases between them. The CDR3 totals 12 residues. Per germline, CDR1 SGHTA and CDR2 FQGNSA. CDR3 coding DNA: TGTGCCAGCAGCGCGTACAGGGTTGGCTACACCTTC. Amino acids: CASSAYRVGYTF.

The rearrangement uses TRBV4-2 and TRBJ1-2; D gene ambiguous. Trimming shortened V by 0 bases and J by 4 bases, and 6 bases separated the two germline ends. The CDR3 spans 13 residues. Germline V gene sequence: CDR1 LGHNA, CDR2 YNFKEQ. The CDR3 nucleotides read TGTGCCAGCAGCCAAGACCTCTTCTATGGCTACACCTTC. Its translation: CASSQDLFYGYTF.

This clone was seen a handful of times. The J gene is TRBJ1-1, the V gene TRBV6-4; no clear D. Germline CDR1 reads MRHNA; CDR2 reads SNTAGT. The CDR3 has 14 residues. Trimming removed 6 bases from V and 4 bases from J, with 15 bases in between. Written as DNA, the CDR3 is TGTGCCAGCAGGCCTGATCGGGTAGGCACTGAAGCTTTCTTT. This codes for CASRPDRVGTEAFF.

The rearrangement joins TRBV18 to TRBJ2-6, with a weak D call TRBD2 (7 bases). The CDR3 runs 18 residues. The germline gives CDR1 KGHSH, CDR2 LQKENI. Trimming took off 3 bases at V and 0 bases at J, with 15 bases between the two ends. Written as DNA, the CDR3 is TGTGCCAGCTCACCCCTCCGGGGGGCCCTCTCTGGGGCCAACGTCCTGACTTTC. Amino acids: CASSPLRGALSGANVLTF.

V gene TRBV29-1 combines with J gene TRBJ1-2; 8 nucleotides match TRBD1. V was clipped by 7 bases and J by 7 bases; unmatched bases: 8. Per the germline V gene, CDR1 is SQVTM and CDR2 is ANQGSEA. The CDR3 is made up of 12 amino acids. The CDR3: CSARTGLLGYTF. The DNA for the CDR3 is TGCAGCGCTCGGACAGGGCTTCTTGGCTACACCTTC. Complete variable domain (other parts from reference TRBV29-1 and TRBJ1-2): SAVISQKPSRDICQRGTSLTIQCQVDSQVTMMFWYRQQPGQSLTLIATANQGSEATYESGFVIDKFPISRPNLTFSTLTVSNMSPEDSSIYLCSARTGLLGYTFGSGTRLTVV.

This clone was observed a handful of times. In nucleotides, the CDR3 is TGTGCCAGCAGTGAAAAGGCTTCATTACAGGGGGTTGGGAGGCCTAACTATGGCTACACCTTC. Residues: CASSEKASLQGVGRPNYGYTF. The chain joins TRBV2 to TRBJ1-2; 8 nucleotides line up with TRBD1. The CDR3 is 21 amino acids. With V trimmed by 2 bases and J by 0 bases, 20 bases remained unmatched. Germline lookup yields CDR1 SNHLY and CDR2 FYNNEI. The variable domain in full, with the rest retrieved from reference TRBV2 and TRBJ1-2, is EPEVTQTPSHQVTQMGQEVILRCVPISNHLYFYWYRQILGQKVEFLVSFYNNEISEKSEIFDDQFSVERPDGSNFTLKIRSTKLEDSAMYFCASSEKASLQGVGRPNYGYTFGSGTRLTVV.

This clone was counted between two and nine times. The chain uses TRBV7-3 and TRBJ2-7, with D perhaps matching TRBD2 (6 bases). V lost 5 bases and J lost 2, with 13 bases in between. The CDR3 runs 14 residues. Germline CDR1 is SGHTA and CDR2 is FQGTGA. Written as DNA, the CDR3 is TGTGCCAGCAGCCTGACGGAGGGCCCCTACGAGCAGTACTTC. Translating it yields CASSLTEGPYEQYF.

This clone showed up just a few times. Other nucleotide sequences in the sample specify the same CDR3. This chain connects TRBV5-1 to TRBJ1-1; 7 bases line up with TRBD1. CDR3 length: 13 amino acids. Germline trimming cut 2 bases from V and 5 bases from J; bases unmatched to any gene: 3. Germline CDR1 SGHRS, CDR2 YFSETQ. The CDR3 coding sequence is TGCGCCAGCAGCTTTGCAGGGGGGACTGAAGCTTTCTTT. Encoded protein: CASSFAGGTEAFF.

This clone turned up a few times. This chain joins TRBV29-1 and TRBJ2-7; tentatively, D is TRBD1 (6 bases). The CDR3 consists of 13 residues. With 1 base removed from V and 3 bases from J, the gap between germline ends came to 10 bases. Germline CDR1 and CDR2: SQVTM and ANQGSEA. CDR3 in DNA: TGCAGCGTTGAAGCGGAGACAGGCTACGAGCAGTACTTC. The encoded protein is CSVEAETGYEQYF.

This rearrangement joins TRBV5-1 to TRBJ1-4; no reliable D call. Germline lookup yields CDR1 SGHRS and CDR2 YFSETQ. The CDR3 sequence is 15 residues long. V lost 3 bases and J 10 bases, leaving 19 bases between the germline ends. The CDR3 sequence is CASSSNSGSLGKLFF. The CDR3 DNA sequence: TGCGCCAGCAGCTCGAACAGCGGTAGCCTAGGAAAACTGTTTTTT.

The chain carries TRBV28 and TRBJ2-7, with 10 nucleotides matching TRBD1. Looked up from germline, CDR1 is MDHEN and CDR2 is SYDVKM. The CDR3 spans 14 residues. J lost 2 bases, V lost 5 bases, and 3 bases had no gene match. The CDR3: CASSPTGGPYEQYF. In nucleotides, the CDR3 is TGTGCCAGCAGTCCGACAGGGGGCCCCTACGAGCAGTACTTC.

This clone was observed a few times. This chain connects TRBV4-2 to TRBJ2-3, with 12 bases matching TRBD2. Germline CDR1 and CDR2: LGHNA and YNFKEQ. CDR3 size: 17 residues. Losses at the gene ends were 5 bases for V and 3 bases for J; bases not matched to a gene: 9. The CDR3 sequence is CASSALGLAGGTDTQYF. DNA of the CDR3: TGTGCCAGCAGCGCCCTGGGGCTAGCGGGAGGGACAGATACGCAGTATTTT.

This clone was picked up a small number of times. The gene calls are TRBV10-3 and TRBJ2-3; 7 bases are shared with TRBD2. The CDR3 contains 17 residues. J was trimmed by 2 bases and V by 10 bases; bases with no gene match: 18. Germline-derived CDR1 and CDR2 are ENHRY and SYGVKD. The CDR3 loop is CATIPIPGLPITDTQYF. For the CDR3, the DNA is TGTGCCACCATCCCTATTCCGGGACTACCAATCACAGATACGCAGTATTTT.

This chain connects TRBV7-2 to TRBJ1-1; D unresolved. Germline CDR1 is SGHTA and CDR2 is FQGNSA. The V end lost 5 bases, the J end lost 1 base, and 8 bases lay between the germline ends. This CDR3 contains 13 residues. CDR3 coding DNA: TGTGCCAGCAGCGCCTCGGGGAACACTGAAGCTTTCTTT. Protein sequence: CASSASGNTEAFF.

This clone was counted between two and nine times. J is TRBJ2-5 and V is TRBV2; D perhaps matches TRBD2 (5 bases). Trimming left V 4 bases short and J 5 bases short, with 14 bases between. Germline V gene lookup returns CDR1 SNHLY and CDR2 FYNNEI. The CDR3 is made up of 14 amino acids. DNA of the CDR3: TGTGCCAGCAGTGTGGGGAGTGTCGGCGAGACCCAGTACTTC. Protein product: CASSVGSVGETQYF.